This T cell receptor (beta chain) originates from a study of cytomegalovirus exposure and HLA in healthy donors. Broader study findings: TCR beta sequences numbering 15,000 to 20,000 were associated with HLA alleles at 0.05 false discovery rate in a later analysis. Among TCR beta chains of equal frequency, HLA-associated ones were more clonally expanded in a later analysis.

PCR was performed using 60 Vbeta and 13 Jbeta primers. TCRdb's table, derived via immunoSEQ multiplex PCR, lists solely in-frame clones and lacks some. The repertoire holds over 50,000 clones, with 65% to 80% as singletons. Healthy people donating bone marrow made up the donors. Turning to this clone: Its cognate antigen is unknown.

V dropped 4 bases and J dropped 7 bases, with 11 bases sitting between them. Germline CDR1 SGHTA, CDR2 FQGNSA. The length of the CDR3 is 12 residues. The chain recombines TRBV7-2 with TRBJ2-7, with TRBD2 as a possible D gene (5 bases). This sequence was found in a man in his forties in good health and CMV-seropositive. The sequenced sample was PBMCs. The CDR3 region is CASSSPGREQYF. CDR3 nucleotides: TGTGCCAGCAGCTCCCCGGGGAGAGAGCAGTACTTC.